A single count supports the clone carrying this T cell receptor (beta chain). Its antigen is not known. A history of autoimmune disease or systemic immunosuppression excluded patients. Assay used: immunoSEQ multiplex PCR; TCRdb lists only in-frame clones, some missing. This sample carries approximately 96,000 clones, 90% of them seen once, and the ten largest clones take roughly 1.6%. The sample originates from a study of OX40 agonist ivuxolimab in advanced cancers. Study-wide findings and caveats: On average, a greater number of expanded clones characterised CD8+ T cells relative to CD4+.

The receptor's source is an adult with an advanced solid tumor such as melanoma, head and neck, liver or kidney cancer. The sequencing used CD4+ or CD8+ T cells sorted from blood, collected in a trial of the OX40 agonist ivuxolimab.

The CDR3 coding sequence is TGCGCCAGCAGCTTGGCGGGGGGTAACACTGAAGCTTTCTTT. Its protein product is CASSLAGGNTEAFF. The rearrangement links TRBV5-1 to TRBJ1-1, with D maybe TRBD1 (5 bases). Germline-derived CDR1 and CDR2 are SGHRS and YFSETQ. The CDR3 spans 14 residues. V was clipped by 0 bases and J by 2 bases, with 8 bases between them. Combining the CDR3 with reference TRBV5-1 and TRBJ1-1 gives the whole variable domain KAGVTQTPRYLIKTRGQQVTLSCSPISGHRSVSWYQQTPGQGLQFLFEYFSETQRNKGNFPGRFSGRQFSNSRSEMNVSTLELGDSALYLCASSLAGGNTEAFFGQGTRLTVV.